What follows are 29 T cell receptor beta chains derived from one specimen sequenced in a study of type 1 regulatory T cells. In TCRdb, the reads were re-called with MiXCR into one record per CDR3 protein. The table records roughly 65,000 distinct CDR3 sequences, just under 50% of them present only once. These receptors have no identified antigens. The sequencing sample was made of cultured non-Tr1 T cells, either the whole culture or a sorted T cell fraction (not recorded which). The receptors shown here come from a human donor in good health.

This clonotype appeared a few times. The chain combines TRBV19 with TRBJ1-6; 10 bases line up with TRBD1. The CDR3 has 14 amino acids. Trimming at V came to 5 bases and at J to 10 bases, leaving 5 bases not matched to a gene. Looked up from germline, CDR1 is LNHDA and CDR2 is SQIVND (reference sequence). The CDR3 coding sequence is TGTGCCAGTAGTCCGGGACAGGGGAACTCACCCCTCCACTTT. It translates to CASSPGQGNSPLHF.

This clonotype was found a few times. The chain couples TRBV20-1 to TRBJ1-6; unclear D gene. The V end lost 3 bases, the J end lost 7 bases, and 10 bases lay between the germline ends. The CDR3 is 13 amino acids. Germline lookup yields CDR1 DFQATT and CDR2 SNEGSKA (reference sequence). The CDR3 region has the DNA TGCAGTGCTAGGCCCAGAGCCAATTCACCCCTCCACTTT. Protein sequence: CSARPRANSPLHF.

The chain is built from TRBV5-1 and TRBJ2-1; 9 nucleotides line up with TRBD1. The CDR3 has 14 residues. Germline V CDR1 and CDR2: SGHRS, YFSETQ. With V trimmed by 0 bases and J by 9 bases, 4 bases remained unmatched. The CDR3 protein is CASSLGGTGIEQFF. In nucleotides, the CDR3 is TGCGCCAGCAGCTTGGGGGGGACAGGGATTGAGCAGTTCTTC.

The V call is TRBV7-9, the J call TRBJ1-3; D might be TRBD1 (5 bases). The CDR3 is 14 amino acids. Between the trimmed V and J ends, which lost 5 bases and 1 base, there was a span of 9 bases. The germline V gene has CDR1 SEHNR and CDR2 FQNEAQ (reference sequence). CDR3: CASSPGTSGNTIYF. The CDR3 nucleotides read TGTGCCAGCAGCCCAGGGACGTCTGGAAACACCATATATTTT. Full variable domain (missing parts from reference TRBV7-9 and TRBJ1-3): DTGVSQNPRHKITKRGQNVTFRCDPISEHNRLYWYRQTLGQGPEFLTYFQNEAQLEKSRLLSDRFSAERPKGSFSTLEIQRTEQGDSAMYLCASSPGTSGNTIYFGEGSWLTVV.

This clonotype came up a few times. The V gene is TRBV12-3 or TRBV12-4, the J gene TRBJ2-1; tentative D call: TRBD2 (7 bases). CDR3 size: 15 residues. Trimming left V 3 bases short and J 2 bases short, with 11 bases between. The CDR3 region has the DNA TGTGCCAGCAGTTTTACGGGGGGCGCCTACAATGAGCAGTTCTTC. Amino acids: CASSFTGGAYNEQFF.

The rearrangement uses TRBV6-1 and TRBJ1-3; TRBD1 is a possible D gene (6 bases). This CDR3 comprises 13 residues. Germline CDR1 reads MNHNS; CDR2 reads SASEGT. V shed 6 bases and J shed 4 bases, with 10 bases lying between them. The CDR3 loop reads CASREGTGNTIYF. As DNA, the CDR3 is TGTGCCAGCAGAGAGGGGACAGGAAACACCATATATTTT.

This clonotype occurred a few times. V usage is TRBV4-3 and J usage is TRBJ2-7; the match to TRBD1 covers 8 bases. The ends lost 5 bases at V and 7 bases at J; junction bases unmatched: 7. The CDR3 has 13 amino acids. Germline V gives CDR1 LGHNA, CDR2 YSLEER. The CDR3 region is CASSLYRGKEQYF. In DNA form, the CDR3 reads TGCGCCAGCAGCTTATACAGGGGGAAGGAGCAGTACTTC.

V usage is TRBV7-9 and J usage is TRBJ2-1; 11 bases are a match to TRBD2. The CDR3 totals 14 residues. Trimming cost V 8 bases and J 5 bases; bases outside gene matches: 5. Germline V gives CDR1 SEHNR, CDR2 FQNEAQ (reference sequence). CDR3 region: CASCCSGGDNEQFF. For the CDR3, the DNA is TGTGCCAGCTGCTGTAGCGGGGGGGACAATGAGCAGTTCTTC. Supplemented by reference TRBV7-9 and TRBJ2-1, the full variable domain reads DTGVSQNPRHKITKRGQNVTFRCDPISEHNRLYWYRQTLGQGPEFLTYFQNEAQLEKSRLLSDRFSAERPKGSFSTLEIQRTEQGDSAMYLCASCCSGGDNEQFFGPGTRLTVL.

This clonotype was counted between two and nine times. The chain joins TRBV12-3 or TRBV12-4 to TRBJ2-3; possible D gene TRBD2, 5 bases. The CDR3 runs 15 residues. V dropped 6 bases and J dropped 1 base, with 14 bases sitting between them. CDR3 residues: CASSSRGSGTDTQYF. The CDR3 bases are TGTGCCAGCAGCTCCCGAGGTAGCGGCACAGATACGCAGTATTTT.

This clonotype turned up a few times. The CDR3 spells CSAAAGTEGNEQYF. Here the CDR3 DNA reads TGCAGCGCCGCAGCCGGGACAGAGGGAAACGAGCAGTACTTC. This chain connects TRBV29-1 to TRBJ2-7; 7 bases are a match to TRBD1. Per germline, CDR1 SQVTM and CDR2 ANQGSEA. This CDR3 is 14 amino acids long. Trimming removed 7 bases from V and 5 bases from J; junction bases left unmatched: 14.

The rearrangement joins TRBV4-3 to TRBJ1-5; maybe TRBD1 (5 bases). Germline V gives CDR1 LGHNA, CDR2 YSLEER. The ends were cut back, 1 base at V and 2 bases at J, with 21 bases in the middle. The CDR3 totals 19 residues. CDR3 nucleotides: TGCGCCAGCAGCCAAGGGTTCTCGGGGAATTCGGGGCGCAATCAGCCCCAGCATTTT. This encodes CASSQGFSGNSGRNQPQHF.

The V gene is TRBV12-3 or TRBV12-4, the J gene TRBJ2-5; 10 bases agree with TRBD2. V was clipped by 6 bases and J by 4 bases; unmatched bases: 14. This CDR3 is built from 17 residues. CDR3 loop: CASSSPLSGGARETQYF. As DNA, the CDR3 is TGTGCCAGCAGCTCCCCCTTAAGCGGGGGGGCTCGAGAGACCCAGTACTTC.

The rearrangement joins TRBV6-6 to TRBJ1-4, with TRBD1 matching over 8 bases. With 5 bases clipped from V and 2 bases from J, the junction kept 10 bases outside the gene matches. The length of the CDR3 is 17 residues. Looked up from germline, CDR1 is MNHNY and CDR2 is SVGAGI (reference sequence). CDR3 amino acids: CASSRWTGPRTNEKLFF. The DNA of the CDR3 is TGTGCCAGCAGTAGATGGACAGGGCCTAGGACTAATGAAAAACTGTTTTTT.

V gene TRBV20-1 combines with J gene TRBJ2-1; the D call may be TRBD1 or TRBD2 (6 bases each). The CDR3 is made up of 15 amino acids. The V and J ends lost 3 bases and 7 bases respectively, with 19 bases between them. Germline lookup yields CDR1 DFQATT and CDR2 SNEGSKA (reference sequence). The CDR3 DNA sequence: TGCAGTGCTAGTCAGGGGACGGGGGTACTGAATGAGCAGTTCTTC. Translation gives CSASQGTGVLNEQFF.

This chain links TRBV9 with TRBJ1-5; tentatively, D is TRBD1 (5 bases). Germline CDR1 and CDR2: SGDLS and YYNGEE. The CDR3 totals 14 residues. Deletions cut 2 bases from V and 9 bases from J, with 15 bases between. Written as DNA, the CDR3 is TGTGCCAGCAGCGTCGGGGGGAGAGGTCCGCCCCAGCATTTT. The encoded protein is CASSVGGRGPPQHF.

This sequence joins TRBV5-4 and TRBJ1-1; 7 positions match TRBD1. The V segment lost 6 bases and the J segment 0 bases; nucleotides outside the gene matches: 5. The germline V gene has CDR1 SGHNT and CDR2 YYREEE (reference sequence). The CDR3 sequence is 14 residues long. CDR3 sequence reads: CASTPTGLNTEAFF. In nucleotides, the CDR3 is TGTGCCAGCACCCCGACAGGGTTGAACACTGAAGCTTTCTTT. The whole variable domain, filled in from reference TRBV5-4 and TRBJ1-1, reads ETGVTQSPTHLIKTRGQQVTLRCSSQSGHNTVSWYQQALGQGPQFIFQYYREEENGRGNFPPRFSGLQFPNYSSELNVNALELDDSALYLCASTPTGLNTEAFFGQGTRLTVV.

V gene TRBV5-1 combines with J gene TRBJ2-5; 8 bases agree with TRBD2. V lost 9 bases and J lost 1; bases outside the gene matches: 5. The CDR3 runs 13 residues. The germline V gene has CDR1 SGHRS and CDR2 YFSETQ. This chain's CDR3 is CATGTRPQETQYF. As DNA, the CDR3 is TGCGCCACCGGGACTAGGCCCCAAGAGACCCAGTACTTC.

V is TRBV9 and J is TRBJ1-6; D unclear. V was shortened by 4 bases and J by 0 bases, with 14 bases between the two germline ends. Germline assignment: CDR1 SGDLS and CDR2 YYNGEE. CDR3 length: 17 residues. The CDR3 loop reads CASSSDPESSYNSPLHF. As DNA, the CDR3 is TGTGCCAGCAGCTCAGACCCGGAGAGCTCCTATAATTCACCCCTCCACTTT.

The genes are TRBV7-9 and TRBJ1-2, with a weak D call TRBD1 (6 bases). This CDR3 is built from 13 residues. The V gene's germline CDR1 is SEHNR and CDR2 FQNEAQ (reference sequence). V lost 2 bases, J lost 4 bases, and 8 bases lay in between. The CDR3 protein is CASSLRGGYGYTF. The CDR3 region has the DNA TGTGCCAGCAGCTTACGAGGGGGCTATGGCTACACCTTC.

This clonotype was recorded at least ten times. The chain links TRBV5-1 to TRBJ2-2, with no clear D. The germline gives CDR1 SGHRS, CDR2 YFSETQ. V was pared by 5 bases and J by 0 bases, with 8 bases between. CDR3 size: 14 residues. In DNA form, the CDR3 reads TGCGCCAGCAGTGTAGGAGCGAACACCGGGGAGCTGTTTTTT. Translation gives CASSVGANTGELFF.

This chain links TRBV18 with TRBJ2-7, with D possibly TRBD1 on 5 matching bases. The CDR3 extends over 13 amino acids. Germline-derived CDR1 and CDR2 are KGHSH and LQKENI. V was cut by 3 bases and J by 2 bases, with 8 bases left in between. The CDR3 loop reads CASSPDSPYEQYF. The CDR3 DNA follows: TGTGCCAGCTCACCCGACAGCCCCTACGAGCAGTACTTC.

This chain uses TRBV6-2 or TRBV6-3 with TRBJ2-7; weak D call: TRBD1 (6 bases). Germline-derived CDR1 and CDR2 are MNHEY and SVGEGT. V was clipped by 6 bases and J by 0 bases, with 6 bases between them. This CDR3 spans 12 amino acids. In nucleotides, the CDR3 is TGTGCCAGCAGGACAGGCTCCTACGAGCAGTACTTC. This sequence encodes CASRTGSYEQYF.

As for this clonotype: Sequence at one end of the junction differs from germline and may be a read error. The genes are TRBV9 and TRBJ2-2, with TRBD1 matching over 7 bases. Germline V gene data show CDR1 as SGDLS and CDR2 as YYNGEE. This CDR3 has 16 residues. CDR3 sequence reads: CASSVAGTVNTGKLFF. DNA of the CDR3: TGTGCCAGCAGCGTAGCCGGGACAGTGAACACCGGGAAGCTGTTTTTT.

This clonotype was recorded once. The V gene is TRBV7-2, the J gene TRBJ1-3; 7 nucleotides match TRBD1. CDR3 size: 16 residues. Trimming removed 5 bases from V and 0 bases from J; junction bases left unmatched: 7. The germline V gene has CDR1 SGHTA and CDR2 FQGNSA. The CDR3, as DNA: TGTGCCAGCAGCCAACAGGGGTATCTCTCTGGAAACACCATATATTTT. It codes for CASSQQGYLSGNTIYF.

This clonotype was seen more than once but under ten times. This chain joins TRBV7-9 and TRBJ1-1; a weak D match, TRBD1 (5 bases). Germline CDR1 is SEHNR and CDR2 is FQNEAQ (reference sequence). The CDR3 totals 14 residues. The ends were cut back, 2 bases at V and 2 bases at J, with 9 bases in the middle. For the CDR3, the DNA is TGTGCCAGCAGCTTAACCGACAGTAACACTGAAGCTTTCTTT. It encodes CASSLTDSNTEAFF.

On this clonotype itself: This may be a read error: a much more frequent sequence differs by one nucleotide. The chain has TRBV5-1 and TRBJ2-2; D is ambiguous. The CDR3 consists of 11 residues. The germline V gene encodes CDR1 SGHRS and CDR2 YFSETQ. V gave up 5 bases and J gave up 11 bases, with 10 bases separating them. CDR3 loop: CASRETRELFF. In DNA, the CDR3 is TGCGCCAGCAGGGAAACCAGAGAGCTGTTTTTT.

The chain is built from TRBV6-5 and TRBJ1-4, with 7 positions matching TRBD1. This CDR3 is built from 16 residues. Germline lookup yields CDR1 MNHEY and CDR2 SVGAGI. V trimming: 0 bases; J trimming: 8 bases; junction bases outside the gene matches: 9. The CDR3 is CASSYSVGGGVEKLFF. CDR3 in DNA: TGTGCCAGCAGTTACTCAGTCGGAGGGGGCGTAGAAAAACTGTTTTTT.

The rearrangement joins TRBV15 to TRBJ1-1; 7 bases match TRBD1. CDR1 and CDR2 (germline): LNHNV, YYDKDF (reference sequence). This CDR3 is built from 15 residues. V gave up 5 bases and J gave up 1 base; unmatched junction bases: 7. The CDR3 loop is CATSFRQGGNTEAFF. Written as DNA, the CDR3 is TGTGCCACCAGCTTCCGACAGGGAGGGAACACTGAAGCTTTCTTT.

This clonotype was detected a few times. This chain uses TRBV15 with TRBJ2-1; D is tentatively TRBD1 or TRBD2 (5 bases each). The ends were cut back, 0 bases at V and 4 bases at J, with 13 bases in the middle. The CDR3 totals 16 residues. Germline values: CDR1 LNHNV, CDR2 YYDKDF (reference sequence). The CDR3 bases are TGTGCCACCAGCAGAGAATCCCCGGGACGGTACAATGAGCAGTTCTTC. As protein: CATSRESPGRYNEQFF. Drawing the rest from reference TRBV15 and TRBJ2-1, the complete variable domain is DAMVIQNPRYQVTQFGKPVTLSCSQTLNHNVMYWYQQKSSQAPKLLFHYYDKDFNNEADTPDNFQSRRPNTSFCFLDIRSPGLGDTAMYLCATSRESPGRYNEQFFGPGTRLTVL.